This section outlines one T cell receptor beta chain sequence together with its context. Its cognate antigen has yet to be identified. Base qualities were left out, and no much larger clone turns up one base away. Libraries were constructed by the immunoSEQ multiplex PCR assay. Held by TCRdb, this immuneACCESS table contains in-frame sequences only and omits some clones. Under half of the omission traces to an unresolved V gene where checked; the cause of the rest is unknown. Across this sample there are fewer than 45,000 clones, with over 95% seen only once. The top ten hold 0.35% to 0.45% of the sample. This sample stems from a study of technical replicates of blood from a few donors (dated by TCRdb to about 2017). The CDR3 numbers 14 residues from cysteine through phenylalanine. Just the 42-base CDR3 DNA is kept, in frame starting at base 1. Sequences MNHEY (CDR1) and SMNVEV (CDR2) are obtained from the germline V gene (reference sequence). The V end loses 1 base and the J end loses 2 bases, and a stretch of 6 bases separates them.

Recombination joined TRBV27 with TRBJ1-5; the D segment cannot be called with confidence. This receptor was taken from a human donor in good health. The sequenced sample consisted of T cells isolated from PBMCs. CDR3 region: CASSLWGGNQPQHF. The nucleotide sequence is given as TGTGCCAGCAGTTTATGGGGAGGCAATCAGCCCCAGCATTTT.